This TCR beta chain was identified in a study of identical twins. Germline lookup yields CDR1 SQVTM and CDR2 ANQGSEA. The CDR3 has 15 residues. TCRdb re-analysed the 5' RACE reads in MiXCR, keeping a single row per CDR3 protein. Found here are about 920,000 distinct CDR3 sequences, around an eighth of them singletons; the top ten hold around 1.6%. All donors comprised healthy Caucasians. This clonotype has ten or more counts. The antigen is unknown. An end of the junction does not agree with germline; a read error may underlie this. Findings of the study overall: Memory repertoires lacked the insertion deficit that abundant cord blood beta clonotypes showed. Twins showed weaker excess sharing in their beta out-of-frame sequences. Analyses based on zero insertions could be partly confounded by invariant MAIT and iNKT cells.

This sample also appeared in a second study, on yellow fever vaccine responses in identical twins.

The sequence came from a woman under 30 in good health. What was sequenced was PBMCs. The chain has TRBV29-1 and TRBJ1-2, with D maybe TRBD1 (6 bases). CDR3 region: CSARPWSQGNYGYTF. CDR3 DNA: TGCAGCGCACGTCCCTGGTCGCAGGGGAACTACGGCTACACCTTC.